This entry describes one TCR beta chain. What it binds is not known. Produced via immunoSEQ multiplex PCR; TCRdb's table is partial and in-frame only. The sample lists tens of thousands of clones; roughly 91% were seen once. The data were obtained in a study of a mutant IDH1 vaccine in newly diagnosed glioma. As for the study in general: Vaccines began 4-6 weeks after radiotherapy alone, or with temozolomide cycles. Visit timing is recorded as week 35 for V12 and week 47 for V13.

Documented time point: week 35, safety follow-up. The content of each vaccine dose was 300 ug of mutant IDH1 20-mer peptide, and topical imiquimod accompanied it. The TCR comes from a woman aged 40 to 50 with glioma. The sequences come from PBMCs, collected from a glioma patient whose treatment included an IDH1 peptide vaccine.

The CDR3 bases are TGTGCCAGCAGCTCCGGTACCTACGAGCAGTACTTC. Encoded protein: CASSSGTYEQYF. This chain joins TRBV5-5 and TRBJ2-7; D is unresolved. Per germline, CDR1 SGHKS and CDR2 YYEKEE (reference sequence). The V gene lost 3 bases and the J gene lost 2 bases, with 6 bases spanning the gap. The CDR3 runs 12 residues.